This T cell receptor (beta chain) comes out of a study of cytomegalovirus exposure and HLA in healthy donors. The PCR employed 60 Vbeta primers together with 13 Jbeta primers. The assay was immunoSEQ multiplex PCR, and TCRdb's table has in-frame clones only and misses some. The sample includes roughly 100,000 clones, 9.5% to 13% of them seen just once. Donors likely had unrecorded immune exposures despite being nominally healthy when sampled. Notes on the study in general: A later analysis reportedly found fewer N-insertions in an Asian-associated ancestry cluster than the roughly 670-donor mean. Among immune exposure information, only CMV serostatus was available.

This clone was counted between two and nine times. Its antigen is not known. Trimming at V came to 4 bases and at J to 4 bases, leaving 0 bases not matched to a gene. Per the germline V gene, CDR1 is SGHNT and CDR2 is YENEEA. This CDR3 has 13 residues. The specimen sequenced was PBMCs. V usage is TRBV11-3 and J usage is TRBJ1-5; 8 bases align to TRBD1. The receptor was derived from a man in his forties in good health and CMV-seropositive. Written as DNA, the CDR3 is TGTGCCAGCAGCTGGACAGGGAATCAGCCCCAGCATTTT. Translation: CASSWTGNQPQHF.